This entry describes one T cell receptor (beta chain). The antigen remains undetermined. The input was 450 to 550 ng total RNA; TCR beta cDNA was made from it with a constant-region primer. Sequencing libraries for TCR beta derived from three nested multiplex PCR rounds that used slightly modified ARM-PCR. Investigators reported that the first two PCR rounds, at 10 cycles each, used TRBV1-TRBV30 forward primers with a C-beta reverse primer. TCRdb re-analysed the multiplex PCR reads in MiXCR, keeping a single row per CDR3 protein. The table shows 35,000 to 40,000 distinct CDR3 sequences, with more than 60% occurring only once. It was from approximately 20-30 mg of unsorted bulk tissue that RNA and DNA were co-extracted. Patients diagnosed with primary liver carcinoma received treatment through surgical resection. Germline V gene sequence: CDR1 DFQATT, CDR2 SNEGSKA (reference sequence). This CDR3 comprises 16 residues. Trimming at V came to 3 bases and at J to 9 bases, leaving 19 bases not matched to a gene.

The sample belongs to a study of tumor-infiltrating lymphocytes in primary liver carcinoma. Study as a whole: Yields of productive TCRbeta reads ranged from roughly 3.5 to 7.5 million per sample and were similar across tissue types.

Findings of the study overall: Paired tumor-adjacent and tumor-blood samples overlapped less than tumor region pairs did.

The sample comprised tumor-adjacent normal liver tissue. The chain joins TRBV20-1 to TRBJ2-7; 8 nucleotides match TRBD2. The clonotype originates from a man between 40 and 49 years old with primary liver carcinoma and hepatitis B virus infection. The CDR3: CSASPDVDSWSGGQYF. CDR3 DNA: TGCAGTGCTAGCCCCGACGTCGATAGCTGGAGCGGGGGGCAGTACTTC.